The 24 T cell receptor beta chains presented below share a single source sample, sequenced in a study of cytomegalovirus exposure and HLA in healthy donors. The PCR contained 60 Vbeta and 13 Jbeta primers. Libraries were prepared by immunoSEQ multiplex PCR; TCRdb keeps only in-frame clonotypes and omits some of them. Of 110,000 to 150,000 clones listed, 68% are singletons. The sequenced sample was PBMCs. These receptors all come from a man in his 60s in good health and CMV-seronegative.

This clone was seen a handful of times. The rearrangement uses TRBV10-3 and TRBJ2-3, with D possibly being TRBD1 (6 bases). The CDR3 consists of 16 residues. Trimming removed 4 bases from V and 2 bases from J, with 16 bases in between. Looked up from germline, CDR1 is ENHRY and CDR2 is SYGVKD. CDR3 nucleotide sequence: TGTGCCATCAGTGGCCCTCCTGGACAGCTCACAGATACGCAGTATTTT. Translating it yields CAISGPPGQLTDTQYF.

The genes are TRBV28 and TRBJ1-1; no definite D call. CDR1 is MDHEN and CDR2 is SYDVKM in the germline V gene. Trimming took 8 bases from V and 11 from J, leaving 15 bases between them. The CDR3 contains 11 residues. In DNA, the CDR3 is TGTGCCAGCGGACTTCCCCTCGCCGCTTTCTTT. Amino acids: CASGLPLAAFF.

V and J are TRBV4-3 and TRBJ2-7, with a weak D call TRBD1 (5 bases). CDR1 and CDR2 (germline): LGHNA, YSLEER. Trimming removed 4 bases from V and 3 bases from J, with 13 bases in between. The CDR3 loop spans 14 amino acids. This CDR3 reads CASSPSRGNYEQYF. CDR3 sequence (DNA): TGCGCCAGCAGCCCCTCTAGGGGCAACTACGAGCAGTACTTC.

This sequence joins TRBV27 and TRBJ2-2; D may be TRBD2 (5 bases). Germline-derived CDR1 and CDR2 are MNHEY and SMNVEV (reference sequence). Deletions cut 3 bases from V and 8 bases from J, with 16 bases between. The CDR3 sequence is 15 residues long. The CDR3 here is CASSLSSRGIGELFF. DNA of the CDR3: TGTGCCAGCAGTTTGTCGAGCCGGGGAATTGGGGAGCTGTTTTTT.

J is TRBJ2-1 and V is TRBV19; no definite D call. V was pared by 5 bases and J by 0 bases, with 11 bases between. This CDR3 spans 15 amino acids. CDR1 and CDR2 (germline): LNHDA, SQIVND (reference sequence). DNA of the CDR3: TGTGCCAGTAGTCTTCGACTGAGCTCCTACAATGAGCAGTTCTTC. Its translation is CASSLRLSSYNEQFF. Filled out from reference TRBV19 and TRBJ2-1, the complete variable domain reads DGGITQSPKYLFRKEGQNVTLSCEQNLNHDAMYWYRQDPGQGLRLIYYSQIVNDFQKGDIAEGYSVSREKKESFPLTVTSAQKNPTAFYLCASSLRLSSYNEQFFGPGTRLTVL.

The gene calls are TRBV6-1 and TRBJ1-6; 7 nucleotides match TRBD1. V shed 1 base, J shed 7 bases, and the junction held 1 base outside the gene matches. The CDR3 runs to 14 residues. Germline V gene data show CDR1 as MNHNS and CDR2 as SASEGT. CDR3 DNA sequence: TGTGCCAGCAGTGAAGTGACAGGGAATTCACCCCTCCACTTT. Its protein is CASSEVTGNSPLHF.

The genes are TRBV19 and TRBJ2-1, with 10 bases that match TRBD2. Germline-derived CDR1 and CDR2 are LNHDA and SQIVND (reference sequence). The CDR3 spans 16 residues. Trimming cost V 5 bases and J 4 bases; bases outside gene matches: 8. In DNA, the CDR3 is TGTGCCAGTAGTGGGCGACTAGCGGGTATATACAATGAGCAGTTCTTC. This codes for CASSGRLAGIYNEQFF.

This sequence joins TRBV4-2 and TRBJ2-3; 13 bases line up with TRBD2. The V and J ends lost 4 bases and 2 bases, in that order; junction bases with no gene match: 6. The CDR3 is 17 amino acids. Germline V gives CDR1 LGHNA, CDR2 YNFKEQ. CDR3 DNA: TGTGCCAGCAGCCCAGGGACTAGCGGGACGCACACAGATACGCAGTATTTT. Its protein is CASSPGTSGTHTDTQYF.

The rearrangement uses TRBV11-2 and TRBJ1-2, with 11 positions matching TRBD1. The CDR3 loop spans 14 amino acids. V lost 5 bases, J lost 6 bases, and 5 bases stayed unmatched. Germline V gene lookup returns CDR1 SGHAT and CDR2 FQNNGV. The CDR3 reads CASSRGQGADGYTF. As DNA, the CDR3 is TGTGCCAGCAGCCGCGGACAGGGGGCCGATGGCTACACCTTC.

The chain uses TRBV28 and TRBJ1-1, with D unresolved. There are 11 residues in the CDR3. Looked up from germline, CDR1 is MDHEN and CDR2 is SYDVKM. The V end was cut by 7 bases, the J end by 5 bases, with 8 bases between. The chain's CDR3 is CASMGETEAFF. As DNA, the CDR3 is TGTGCCAGCATGGGCGAGACTGAAGCTTTCTTT. The variable domain in full, with the rest retrieved from reference TRBV28 and TRBJ1-1, is DVKVTQSSRYLVKRTGEKVFLECVQDMDHENMFWYRQDPGLGLRLIYFSYDVKMKEKGDIPEGYSVSREKKERFSLILESASTNQTSMYLCASMGETEAFFGQGTRLTVV.

The chain uses TRBV5-1 and TRBJ1-2, with D maybe TRBD1 (5 bases). V was shortened by 1 base and J by 7 bases, with 11 bases between the two germline ends. CDR1 is SGHRS, CDR2 YFSETQ, per germline. CDR3 length: 13 residues. The CDR3 is CASSLLPGGGYTF. CDR3 nucleotides: TGCGCCAGCAGCTTGCTGCCGGGGGGTGGCTACACCTTC.

The V and J genes are TRBV18 and TRBJ1-1; D might be TRBD1 (6 bases). Germline loops: CDR1 KGHSH, CDR2 LQKENI. V was trimmed by 3 bases and J by 2 bases, leaving 10 bases between them. The CDR3 covers 14 residues. This CDR3 reads CASSPQQGNTEAFF. DNA of the CDR3: TGTGCCAGCTCACCCCAACAGGGAAACACTGAAGCTTTCTTT. Variable domain in full (rest from reference TRBV18 and TRBJ1-1): NAGVMQNPRHLVRRRGQEARLRCSPMKGHSHVYWYRQLPEEGLKFMVYLQKENIIDESGMPKERFSAEFPKEGPSILRIQQVVRGDSAAYFCASSPQQGNTEAFFGQGTRLTVV.

The chain combines TRBV13 with TRBJ2-2; 11 nucleotides line up with TRBD2. V was pared by 0 bases and J by 6 bases, with 6 bases of the junction left unmatched. The germline V gene encodes CDR1 PRHDT and CDR2 FYEKMQ (reference sequence). This CDR3 has 17 amino acids. The CDR3 is CASSLGSGRARSGELFF. CDR3 DNA: TGTGCCAGCAGCTTAGGTAGCGGGAGGGCCAGGTCCGGGGAGCTGTTTTTT.

This rearrangement joins TRBV5-8 to TRBJ2-1, with TRBD2 matching 14 bases. The CDR3 sequence is 15 residues long. Germline trimming cut 4 bases from V and 7 bases from J; bases unmatched to any gene: 4. CDR1 SGHTS and CDR2 YDEGEE come from the germline V gene. Here the CDR3 DNA reads TGTGCCAGCAGCCTGGGACTAGCGGGAGCAAATGAGCAGTTCTTC. Translating it yields CASSLGLAGANEQFF.

Comment on this clone: The same CDR3 arises from other DNA sequences in this sample as well. This chain uses TRBV19 with TRBJ1-5, with TRBD1 matching 10 bases. Germline lookup yields CDR1 LNHDA and CDR2 SQIVND (reference sequence). With V trimmed by 3 bases and J by 4 bases, 6 bases remained unmatched. The CDR3 consists of 16 residues. CDR3 protein: CASSILSGQGNQPQHF. For the CDR3, the DNA is TGTGCCAGTAGTATTCTTTCGGGACAGGGGAATCAGCCCCAGCATTTT.

This clone was counted only a few times. V is TRBV5-1 and J is TRBJ2-1, with 9 bases lining up with TRBD2. V lost 4 bases to trimming and J lost 7 bases; unmatched junction nucleotides: 6. This CDR3 has 14 residues. Germline CDR1 is SGHRS and CDR2 is YFSETQ. CDR3 coding DNA: TGCGCCAGCAGCGCGGCGGGAGGGCGAAATGAGCAGTTCTTC. Translated: CASSAAGGRNEQFF.

The V and J genes are TRBV19 and TRBJ2-7; the D gene is possibly TRBD2 (5 bases). The CDR3 totals 14 residues. The V gene lost 5 bases and the J gene lost 0 bases, with 11 bases spanning the gap. Germline CDR1 is LNHDA and CDR2 is SQIVND (reference sequence). CDR3 DNA sequence: TGTGCCAGTAGTGTTAGCGTCAACTCCTACGAGCAGTACTTC. Translated, it gives CASSVSVNSYEQYF.

V is TRBV2 and J is TRBJ1-4, with D tentatively TRBD1 (6 bases). Germline CDR1 is SNHLY and CDR2 is FYNNEI. Trimming left V 6 bases short and J 8 bases short, with 16 bases between. The CDR3 has 14 amino acids. The CDR3 DNA follows: TGTGCCAGCAGCGACAGGCCACGCGGCGAAAAACTGTTTTTT. Amino acids: CASSDRPRGEKLFF.

This chain uses TRBV6-1 with TRBJ1-1, with D tentatively TRBD1 (5 bases). CDR1 and CDR2 (germline): MNHNS, SASEGT. V was trimmed by 3 bases and J by 0 bases, leaving 8 bases between them. The CDR3 is made up of 14 amino acids. CDR3 sequence reads: CASSETDMNTEAFF. The CDR3 DNA is TGTGCCAGCAGTGAGACAGATATGAACACTGAAGCTTTCTTT.

The rearrangement joins TRBV7-2 to TRBJ1-4, with unresolved D. Trimming took off 2 bases at V and 3 bases at J, with 7 bases between the two ends. CDR3 length: 14 amino acids. CDR1 and CDR2 from the germline V gene are SGHTA and FQGNSA. In DNA form, the CDR3 reads TGTGCCAGCAGCTTACGGTTGGCTAATGAAAAACTGTTTTTT. As protein: CASSLRLANEKLFF. The whole variable domain, remainder taken from reference TRBV7-2 and TRBJ1-4, is GAGVSQSPSNKVTEKGKDVELRCDPISGHTALYWYRQSLGQGLEFLIYFQGNSAPDKSGLPSDRFSAERTGGSVSTLTIQRTQQEDSAVYLCASSLRLANEKLFFGSGTQLSVL.

The chain is built from TRBV11-1 and TRBJ1-3; TRBD1 matches 7 bases. J was trimmed by 0 bases and V by 4 bases; bases with no gene match: 9. CDR3 length equals 17 residues. CDR1 and CDR2 (germline): SGHAT, FQDESV (reference sequence). CDR3 region: CASSSGGLSASGNTIYF. The CDR3 DNA is TGTGCCAGCAGCTCAGGGGGTCTCTCCGCCTCTGGAAACACCATATATTTT.

The J gene is TRBJ2-4, the V gene TRBV4-1; tentative D call: TRBD2 (6 bases). Trimming removed 1 base from V and 0 bases from J, with 19 bases in between. Germline V gene lookup returns CDR1 MGHRA and CDR2 YSYEKL. The CDR3 has 19 amino acids. This CDR3 reads CASSQGLAREVLAKNIQYF. CDR3 nucleotide sequence: TGCGCCAGCAGCCAAGGGCTAGCGAGAGAGGTACTAGCCAAAAACATTCAGTACTTC.

V gene TRBV4-3 combines with J gene TRBJ1-4; D not resolved. V was clipped by 0 bases and J by 4 bases, with 9 bases between them. Germline CDR1 LGHNA, CDR2 YSLEER. There are 15 residues in the CDR3. CDR3 DNA: TGCGCCAGCAGCCAAGATACCGGGTATAATGAAAAACTGTTTTTT. This encodes CASSQDTGYNEKLFF.

This clone was observed a few times. V usage is TRBV28 and J usage is TRBJ2-7, with 8 bases that match TRBD2. The V segment lost 6 bases and the J segment 0 bases; nucleotides outside the gene matches: 4. The CDR3 contains 14 residues. CDR1 and CDR2 (germline): MDHEN, SYDVKM. CDR3 coding DNA: TGTGCCAGCAGCCGGGAGGGGAGCTCCTACGAGCAGTACTTC. Translation gives CASSREGSSYEQYF.